This TCR beta chain was retrieved from a study of lymphopenia after photon versus proton radiotherapy. Study-wide results and limits: Proton therapy kept repertoires fairly stable, unlike photons, which gained effector/memory cells. Authors raise, but do not show, better survival with proton therapy. After lymphocyte nadir, photon-treated repertoires showed oligoclonal expansion, especially CD8+ Temra. A bigger post-nadir fall in TCR diversity correlated inversely with survival time in deceased patients.

Trimming cost V 7 bases and J 5 bases, with 6 bases left between them. Germline CDR1 and CDR2: SNHLY and FYNNEI. This CDR3 has 11 residues. Sequencing was performed with immunoSEQ multiplex PCR; in TCRdb, only in-frame clones are kept and a portion is missing. The table lists about 8,300 clones, about 90% of them singletons, with under 25% in the top ten. Note on this clone: The antigen is undetermined.

This TCR was sampled from a man older than 75 with cholangiocarcinoma. Sequencing used peripheral blood, obtained from a patient treated with photon-based radiotherapy. V usage is TRBV2 and J usage is TRBJ2-4; TRBD2 is a possible D gene (5 bases). CDR3 protein: CASTRENIQYF. CDR3 in DNA: TGTGCCAGCACGAGGGAAAACATTCAGTACTTC.